One sample yielded the 20 T cell receptor beta chains listed below, sequenced in a study of CD8 T cells in Susac syndrome. Roughly 0.5 to 1 ug RNA was reverse transcribed with random hexamers. TCRdb reprocessed the immunoSEQ multiplex PCR reads via MiXCR and lists one record per CDR3 protein. The data show about 120,000 distinct CDR3 sequences, with roughly 94% seen just once and about 0.29% held by the top ten. Sequencing was carried out using CD8+ T cells from PBMCs. Receptor source: a human donor with Susac syndrome.

This chain links TRBV24-1 with TRBJ2-5; TRBD1 is a possible D gene (6 bases). Germline loops: CDR1 KGHDR, CDR2 SFDVKD. The CDR3 covers 13 residues. V was clipped by 3 bases and J by 2 bases, with 6 bases between them. CDR3 sequence: CATSDGQQETQYF. CDR3 bases: TGTGCCACCAGTGATGGACAGCAAGAGACCCAGTACTTC.

The rearrangement joins TRBV14 to TRBJ1-1; 7 bases match TRBD1. Losses at the gene ends were 1 base for V and 2 bases for J; bases not matched to a gene: 7. Germline V gene data show CDR1 as SGHDN and CDR2 as FVKESK. This CDR3 contains 16 residues. The CDR3, as DNA: TGTGCCAGCAGCCAAGTTCAGACAGGGATTAACACTGAAGCTTTCTTT. As protein: CASSQVQTGINTEAFF.

This sequence joins TRBV25-1 and TRBJ2-3; D call uncertain. V was cut by 3 bases and J by 6 bases, with 19 bases left in between. The germline CDR1 and CDR2 sequences are MGHDK and SYGVNS. This CDR3 has 16 residues. CDR3 bases: TGTGCCAGCAGTGATTCAGAGACGGTCATCTTTGATACGCAGTATTTT. It codes for CASSDSETVIFDTQYF. Using reference TRBV25-1 and TRBJ2-3 for the parts outside the CDR3, the full variable domain is EADIYQTPRYLVIGTGKKITLECSQTMGHDKMYWYQQDPGMELHLIHYSYGVNSTEKGDLSSESTVSRIRTEHFPLTLESARPSHTSQYLCASSDSETVIFDTQYFGPGTRLTVL.

This clonotype was seen a single time. The rearrangement links TRBV27 to TRBJ2-5, with 8 positions matching TRBD1. The germline gives CDR1 MNHEY, CDR2 SMNVEV (reference sequence). V was clipped by 4 bases and J by 6 bases; unmatched bases: 7. The CDR3 has 14 residues. The CDR3 DNA reads as TGTGCCAGCAGTTCCTGGACAGGGTCGCAGACCCAGTACTTC. Translating gives CASSSWTGSQTQYF.

The V and J genes are TRBV20-1 and TRBJ2-3, with 10 bases matching TRBD2. The germline CDR1 and CDR2 sequences are DFQATT and SNEGSKA (reference sequence). Trimming at V came to 3 bases and at J to 2 bases, leaving 8 bases not matched to a gene. The CDR3 runs to 16 residues. The CDR3 coding sequence is TGCAGTGCTAGCCCCGGACTAGCGGTGTACACAGATACGCAGTATTTT. This gives the protein CSASPGLAVYTDTQYF.

Here the CDR3 reads CASRTQGANVLTF. CDR3 sequence (DNA): TGTGCCAGCAGAACCCAAGGGGCCAACGTCCTGACTTTC. This chain uses TRBV12-3 or TRBV12-4 with TRBJ2-6; D not resolved. This CDR3 is 13 amino acids long. The V gene lost 6 bases and the J gene lost 4 bases, with 7 bases spanning the gap.

The CDR3 DNA is TGTGCTAGTGGTTCAGTACCAGGGCCCAGCTCCTACGAGCAGTACTTC. This gives the protein CASGSVPGPSSYEQYF. The rearrangement uses TRBV12-5 and TRBJ2-7; D is perhaps TRBD1 (5 bases). The germline V gene encodes CDR1 LGHNT and CDR2 FRNRAP. This CDR3 contains 16 residues. V lost 4 bases, J lost 0 bases, and 16 bases lay in between.

The chain combines TRBV7-9 with TRBJ2-5, with 8 bases that match TRBD1. The CDR3 has 18 residues. V lost 1 base to trimming and J lost 0 bases; unmatched junction nucleotides: 10. Per germline, CDR1 SEHNR and CDR2 FQNEAQ (reference sequence). CDR3 region: CASSLGAGGEANQETQYF. CDR3 DNA sequence: TGTGCCAGCAGCTTAGGGGCAGGGGGCGAGGCAAACCAAGAGACCCAGTACTTC.

The chain recombines TRBV12-3 or TRBV12-4 with TRBJ1-5; maybe TRBD1 (5 bases). This CDR3 spans 14 amino acids. Between the trimmed V and J ends, which lost 6 bases and 7 bases, there was a span of 16 bases. The CDR3 protein is CASSPARWGQPQHF. CDR3 coding DNA: TGTGCCAGCAGCCCTGCCCGGTGGGGCCAGCCCCAGCATTTT.

The chain uses TRBV4-3 and TRBJ2-1, with TRBD2 matching 9 bases. Per the germline V gene, CDR1 is LGHNA and CDR2 is YSLEER. The CDR3 is made up of 14 amino acids. After removal of 5 bases from V and 9 bases from J, the junction contained 8 bases not matched to a gene. For the CDR3, the DNA is TGCGCCAGCAGCGCCGGGACAGCGGGGGGTGAGCAGTTCTTC. This sequence encodes CASSAGTAGGEQFF.

The rearrangement links TRBV29-1 to TRBJ2-1, with 8 bases matching TRBD2. Trimming removed 1 base from V and 2 bases from J; junction bases left unmatched: 10. Germline V gene sequence: CDR1 SQVTM, CDR2 ANQGSEA. The CDR3 length is 17 residues. CDR3 DNA: TGCAGCGTTGAAGGACAACCATCGGGGGGGGCCTACAATGAGCAGTTCTTC. Translating it yields CSVEGQPSGGAYNEQFF.

The rearrangement links TRBV7-3 to TRBJ2-3; 13 positions match TRBD2. Germline assignment: CDR1 SGHTA and CDR2 FQGTGA. The CDR3 totals 16 residues. V lost 5 bases and J lost 5; bases outside the gene matches: 7. CDR3 amino acids: CASSPTSGGALDTQYF. As DNA, the CDR3 is TGTGCCAGCAGCCCCACTAGCGGGGGGGCCTTAGATACGCAGTATTTT.

The chain joins TRBV10-2 to TRBJ2-7; the match to TRBD1 covers 8 bases. This CDR3 region has 16 residues. Germline V gene data show CDR1 as WSHSY and CDR2 as SAAADI. V was clipped by 4 bases and J by 3 bases; unmatched bases: 11. CDR3 in amino acids: CASSGADRVGHYEQYF. In DNA, the CDR3 is TGCGCCAGCAGTGGAGCGGACAGGGTGGGACACTACGAGCAGTACTTC.

This chain uses TRBV4-3 with TRBJ2-1; either TRBD1 or TRBD2 may supply D (6 bases each). CDR1 and CDR2 from the germline V gene are LGHNA and YSLEER. The V end was cut by 0 bases, the J end by 5 bases, with 11 bases between. The CDR3 sequence is 15 residues long. The CDR3 sequence is CASSQDSGGHNEQFF. The CDR3 DNA follows: TGCGCCAGCAGCCAAGATTCCGGGGGCCACAATGAGCAGTTCTTC.

The rearrangement uses TRBV2 and TRBJ2-3; 7 positions match TRBD2. The CDR3 has 17 amino acids. V lost 0 bases to trimming and J lost 5 bases; unmatched junction nucleotides: 11. Per germline, CDR1 SNHLY and CDR2 FYNNEI. The CDR3 loop reads CASSEALLAGEEDTQYF. CDR3 DNA sequence: TGTGCCAGCAGTGAAGCGCTTCTCGCGGGGGAGGAAGATACGCAGTATTTT.

The sample holds one count of this clonotype. The chain combines TRBV5-6 with TRBJ1-4; D possibly corresponds to TRBD1 (5 bases). Trimming removed 2 bases at V and 8 bases at J, with 13 bases between. The CDR3 extends over 14 amino acids. Germline CDR1 SGHDT, CDR2 YYEEEE. The CDR3 is CASSFSSEGEKLFF. The CDR3 DNA sequence: TGTGCCAGCAGCTTCAGCAGTGAGGGGGAAAAACTGTTTTTT.

The CDR3 here is CASSSPGLAGAKFF. The CDR3 DNA is TGTGCCAGCAGTTCGCCGGGACTAGCGGGGGCAAAGTTCTTC. The chain combines TRBV27 with TRBJ2-1; TRBD2 matches at 14 bases. This CDR3 has 14 residues. J was trimmed by 14 bases and V by 4 bases; bases with no gene match: 7. Per germline, CDR1 MNHEY and CDR2 SMNVEV (reference sequence).

This chain uses TRBV30 with TRBJ2-3, with 12 positions matching TRBD2. This CDR3 spans 17 amino acids. Looked up from germline, CDR1 is GTSNPN and CDR2 is SVGIG (reference sequence). V shed 0 bases, J shed 2 bases, and the junction held 6 bases outside the gene matches. CDR3 loop: CAWSVLAGGYDTDTQYF. The CDR3 DNA reads TGTGCCTGGAGTGTACTAGCGGGGGGATATGACACAGATACGCAGTATTTT.

J is TRBJ1-2 and V is TRBV7-6; 11 positions agree with TRBD1. The CDR3 extends over 17 amino acids. V trimming: 5 bases; J trimming: 3 bases; junction bases outside the gene matches: 11. Germline V gene lookup returns CDR1 SGHVS and CDR2 FNYEAQ. CDR3 in DNA: TGTGCCAGCAGCGAAGGACAGGGGGCGACCGCCCACTATGGCTACACCTTC. It encodes CASSEGQGATAHYGYTF.

The genes are TRBV5-6 and TRBJ2-1, with 11 bases that match TRBD2. The CDR3 runs to 16 residues. Germline loops: CDR1 SGHDT, CDR2 YYEEEE. V dropped 3 bases and J dropped 4; count of bases not matched to a gene: 6. The CDR3 DNA is TGTGCCAGCAGCTGGGGGGGACTAGCGGTTTACAATGAGCAGTTCTTC. It translates to CASSWGGLAVYNEQFF.